The rows below give T cell receptor beta chains drawn from one sample of a study of cytomegalovirus exposure and HLA in healthy donors. The repertoire was sequenced with immunoSEQ multiplex PCR; TCRdb's copy has only in-frame clones and lacks some. The table has under 95,000 clones, 60% to 80% seen once; the top ten hold roughly an eighth. Input material: PBMCs. The receptors were gathered from a woman aged 40 to 50 in good health and CMV-seropositive. CDR3s include the opening cysteine and the closing phenylalanine or tryptophan. Fields, in order: J gene, D gene, clone size, V gene, CDR3 protein, CDR3 DNA. D genes are given only for firm matches. Only part of the rows carry a size: once, few, many, or a class if the clone is expanded.

>TRBJ2-5|NA|NA|TRBV15
CATSRGGVQETQYF
TGTGCCACCAGCAGAGGGGGCGTCCAAGAGACCCAGTACTTC
>TRBJ1-6|NA|NA|TRBV30
CAWSTDTFLHF
TGTGCCTGGAGTACGGACACCTTCCTCCACTTT
>TRBJ2-5|TRBD1|few|TRBV6-5
CASSWDRGRETQYF
TGTGCCAGCAGTTGGGACAGGGGCAGGGAGACCCAGTACTTC
>TRBJ2-7|NA|once|TRBV13
CASSSGGREGDEQYF
TGTGCCAGCAGCTCAGGTGGCAGGGAAGGGGACGAGCAGTACTTC
>TRBJ2-7|TRBD2|once|TRBV5-1
CASSLAAGDYEQYF
TGCGCCAGCAGCTTGGCGGCGGGGGACTACGAGCAGTACTTC
>TRBJ1-4|TRBD1|few|TRBV5-1
CASSFTGGRAVEKLFF
TGCGCCAGCAGCTTCACAGGGGGGAGAGCAGTAGAAAAACTGTTTTTT
>TRBJ2-3|TRBD2|NA|TRBV4-1
CASSPREGVVTDTQYF
TGCGCCAGCAGCCCACGGGAGGGGGTAGTGACAGATACGCAGTATTTT
>TRBJ1-1|NA|few|TRBV6-1
CASSMRRGKGTEAFF
TGTGCCAGCAGTATGAGGAGAGGTAAGGGGACTGAAGCTTTCTTT
>TRBJ1-2|TRBD1|NA|TRBV7-3
CASSQSMEDREGYTF
TGTGCCAGCAGCCAGTCGATGGAGGACAGGGAAGGCTACACCTTC
>TRBJ1-5|NA|few|TRBV6-6
CASSYRPGSQPQHF
TGTGCCAGCAGCTACCGACCGGGGAGCCAGCCCCAGCATTTT
>TRBJ2-7|NA|NA|TRBV10-3
CAIGLGALDEQYF
TGTGCCATCGGTTTGGGGGCCCTTGACGAGCAGTACTTC
>TRBJ2-1|NA|many|TRBV29-1
CSVTANEQFF
TGCAGCGTTACTGCTAATGAGCAGTTCTTC
>TRBJ2-1|NA|few|TRBV19
CASGLQQGGEQFF
TGTGCCAGTGGATTGCAACAGGGCGGTGAGCAGTTCTTC
>TRBJ1-2|NA|once|TRBV25-1
CASSEMGRGRSRGYTF
TGTGCCAGCAGTGAAATGGGCAGGGGCCGTTCCCGGGGCTACACCTTC
>TRBJ2-2|NA|NA|TRBV5-1
CASSVGEATGELFF
TGCGCCAGCAGCGTAGGGGAAGCCACCGGGGAGCTGTTTTTT
>TRBJ1-4|NA|NA|TRBV6-1
CASSFAGNEKLFF
TGTGCCAGCAGTTTTGCGGGTAATGAAAAACTGTTTTTT
>TRBJ2-1|NA|NA|TRBV7-2
CASGTGNHNEQFF
TGTGCCAGCGGGACTGGGAATCACAATGAGCAGTTCTTC
>TRBJ2-1|TRBD2|NA|TRBV5-1
CASWTQAGGRGHEQFF
TGCGCCAGCTGGACTCAGGCGGGGGGGCGGGGCCATGAGCAGTTCTTC
>TRBJ1-6|NA|NA|TRBV2
CASSSTRSSYNSPLHF
TGTGCCAGCAGCTCCACCCGGTCCTCCTATAATTCACCCCTCCACTTT
>TRBJ1-2|TRBD1|few|TRBV10-3
CAISGTGGAIYGYTF
TGTGCCATCAGTGGGACAGGGGGCGCGATCTATGGCTACACCTTC
>TRBJ1-4|TRBD1|NA|TRBV11-2
CASTKDRVGEKLFF
TGTGCCAGCACCAAGGACAGGGTAGGCGAAAAACTGTTTTTT
>TRBJ1-3|TRBD1|many|TRBV30
CASEQGAVGNTIYF
TGTGCCTCTGAACAGGGGGCGGTTGGAAACACCATATATTTT
>TRBJ2-1|NA|NA|TRBV6-7
CASSPGMATVNEQFF
TGTGCCAGCAGTCCCGGGATGGCTACAGTAAATGAGCAGTTCTTC
>TRBJ1-5|NA|once|TRBV5-1
CASSFDGNQPQHF
TGCGCCAGCAGCTTCGACGGGAATCAGCCCCAGCATTTT